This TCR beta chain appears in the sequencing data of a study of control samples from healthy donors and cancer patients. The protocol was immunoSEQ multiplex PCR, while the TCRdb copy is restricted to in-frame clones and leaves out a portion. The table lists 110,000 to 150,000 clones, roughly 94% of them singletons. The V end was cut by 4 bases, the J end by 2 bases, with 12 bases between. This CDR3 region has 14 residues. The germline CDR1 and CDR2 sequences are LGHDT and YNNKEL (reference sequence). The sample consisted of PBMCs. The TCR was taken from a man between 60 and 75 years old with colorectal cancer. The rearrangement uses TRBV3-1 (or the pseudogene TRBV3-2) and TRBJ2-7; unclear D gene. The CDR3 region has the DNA TGTGCCAGCAGCCCCACCGGGCCAACCTACGAGCAGTACTTC. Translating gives CASSPTGPTYEQYF.